The 5 T cell receptor beta chains listed next were all sequenced from one sample in a study of patients and donors after allogeneic stem cell transplantation. One entry per CDR3 protein results from TCRdb running MiXCR on the RT-PCR reads. The repertoire holds approximately 220,000 distinct CDR3 sequences, with 35% to 45% as singletons. What was sequenced was blood, either unsorted or a sorted T cell fraction (not recorded which). The origin of the receptors is a human donor who was either an allogeneic HSCT recipient or a stem cell or donor lymphocyte infusion donor (not recorded which). It is not recorded whose cells these are; they may come from a transplant donor.

This clonotype was counted between two and nine times. V gene TRBV28 combines with J gene TRBJ2-7, with TRBD1 identical over 7 bases. J was trimmed by 2 bases and V by 5 bases; bases with no gene match: 3. CDR3 length equals 13 residues. Germline V gene lookup returns CDR1 MDHEN and CDR2 SYDVKM. Written as DNA, the CDR3 is TGTGCCAGCAGTATCGGGACAGCCTACGAGCAGTACTTC. Translated: CASSIGTAYEQYF.

This rearrangement joins TRBV5-1 to TRBJ1-4, with TRBD1 matching 7 bases. This CDR3 contains 14 residues. Germline CDR1 is SGHRS and CDR2 is YFSETQ. V was pared by 4 bases and J by 6 bases, with 6 bases of the junction left unmatched. This chain's CDR3 is CASSANTGDEKLFF. CDR3 nucleotides: TGCGCCAGCAGCGCCAACACAGGGGATGAAAAACTGTTTTTT.

This clonotype was recorded a few times. The V gene is TRBV12-3 or TRBV12-4, the J gene TRBJ1-1, with a weak D call TRBD1 (5 bases). The CDR3 loop spans 14 amino acids. V lost 6 bases and J 5 bases, leaving 16 bases between the germline ends. The CDR3 sequence: CASSQARDGTEAFF. The CDR3 DNA follows: TGTGCCAGCAGCCAGGCCAGGGATGGGACTGAAGCTTTCTTT.

This sequence joins TRBV18 and TRBJ1-2; TRBD1 aligns across 8 bases. CDR1 KGHSH and CDR2 LQKENI come from the germline V gene. V was pared by 5 bases and J by 4 bases, with 9 bases of the junction left unmatched. This CDR3 region has 15 residues. The CDR3 DNA is TGTGCCAGCTCATCTTCCGGGACAGGAGTCTATGGCTACACCTTC. As protein: CASSSSGTGVYGYTF.

This chain joins TRBV11-2 and TRBJ2-6; D is undetermined. V was trimmed by 1 base and J by 0 bases, leaving 16 bases between them. Germline V gene lookup returns CDR1 SGHAT and CDR2 FQNNGV. The CDR3 consists of 19 residues. The CDR3 DNA reads TGTGCCAGCAGCTTAGGACGGAGCGTAAAGGGCTCTGGGGCCAACGTCCTGACTTTC. This gives the protein CASSLGRSVKGSGANVLTF.